Listed below are T cell receptor beta chains from one sample, sequenced in a study of cytomegalovirus exposure and HLA in healthy donors. TCRdb's copy holds only in-frame clones and misses some; the assay was immunoSEQ multiplex PCR. The table shows 40,000 or so clones, with roughly 81% occurring only once. The specimen sequenced was PBMCs. The origin of the receptors is a man aged 25 to 40 in good health and CMV-seronegative. The CDR3 runs from the conserved cysteine through the conserved F or W. A D gene is named only where the DNA matches it firmly. Expanded clones are given a class, and other clones once, few, many or no size at all.

-	TRBD1	TRBV9	TRBJ2-7	TGTGCCAGCAGCCCAGTAGGGGTGGGGACAGGCGACGAGCAGTACTTC	CASSPVGVGTGDEQYF
medium-sized	TRBD1	TRBV4-1	TRBJ2-1	TGCGCCAGCAGCCCCAAGATCCCTGACAGGGGGAATTACAATGAGCAGTTCTTC	CASSPKIPDRGNYNEQFF
-	-	TRBV2	TRBJ2-7	TGTGCCAGCAGATTCGGGGGAACTCTCTCCTACGAGCAGTACTTC	CASRFGGTLSYEQYF
-	TRBD1	TRBV30	TRBJ2-7	TGTGCCTGGAGTGTTGGGGACAGCATGAAGCAGTACTTC	CAWSVGDSMKQYF
once	-	TRBV25-1	TRBJ2-5	TGTGCCAGCAGTGGTGACGACTGGCAAGAGACCCAGTACTTC	CASSGDDWQETQYF
-	-	TRBV30	TRBJ2-6	TGTGCTTTGAGGACAGCTGGGGCCAACGTCCTGACTTTC	CALRTAGANVLTF
-	TRBD1	TRBV5-6	TRBJ1-2	TGTGCCAGCAGCCTGAAGACAGGGTCGGACACCTTC	CASSLKTGSDTF
-	TRBD1	TRBV5-5	TRBJ2-5	TGTGCCAGCAGCTTGGCCGGGACAGGGTCTAATAAGGGCCAGTACTTC	CASSLAGTGSNKGQYF
-	TRBD2	TRBV12-5	TRBJ2-1	TGTGCTAGTGGTTTGGTTGTAGCGGGAGGTTACAATGAGCAGTTCTTC	CASGLVVAGGYNEQFF
-	-	TRBV6-4	TRBJ2-7	TGTGCCAGCAGTGACGAGGGCAGAGGCTACGAGCAGTACTTC	CASSDEGRGYEQYF
-	-	TRBV9	TRBJ2-7	TGTGCCAGCAGCGTTCGCGCCCACAGGGACGAGCAGTACTTC	CASSVRAHRDEQYF
few	-	TRBV6-1	TRBJ1-5	TGTGCCAGCAGTGAAGCTGTGAGAAATCAGCCCCAGCATTTT	CASSEAVRNQPQHF
once	TRBD2	TRBV11-2	TRBJ2-5	TGTGCCAGCAGCTTAGCGCGACTAGCGGGACAAGAGACCCAGTACTTC	CASSLARLAGQETQYF